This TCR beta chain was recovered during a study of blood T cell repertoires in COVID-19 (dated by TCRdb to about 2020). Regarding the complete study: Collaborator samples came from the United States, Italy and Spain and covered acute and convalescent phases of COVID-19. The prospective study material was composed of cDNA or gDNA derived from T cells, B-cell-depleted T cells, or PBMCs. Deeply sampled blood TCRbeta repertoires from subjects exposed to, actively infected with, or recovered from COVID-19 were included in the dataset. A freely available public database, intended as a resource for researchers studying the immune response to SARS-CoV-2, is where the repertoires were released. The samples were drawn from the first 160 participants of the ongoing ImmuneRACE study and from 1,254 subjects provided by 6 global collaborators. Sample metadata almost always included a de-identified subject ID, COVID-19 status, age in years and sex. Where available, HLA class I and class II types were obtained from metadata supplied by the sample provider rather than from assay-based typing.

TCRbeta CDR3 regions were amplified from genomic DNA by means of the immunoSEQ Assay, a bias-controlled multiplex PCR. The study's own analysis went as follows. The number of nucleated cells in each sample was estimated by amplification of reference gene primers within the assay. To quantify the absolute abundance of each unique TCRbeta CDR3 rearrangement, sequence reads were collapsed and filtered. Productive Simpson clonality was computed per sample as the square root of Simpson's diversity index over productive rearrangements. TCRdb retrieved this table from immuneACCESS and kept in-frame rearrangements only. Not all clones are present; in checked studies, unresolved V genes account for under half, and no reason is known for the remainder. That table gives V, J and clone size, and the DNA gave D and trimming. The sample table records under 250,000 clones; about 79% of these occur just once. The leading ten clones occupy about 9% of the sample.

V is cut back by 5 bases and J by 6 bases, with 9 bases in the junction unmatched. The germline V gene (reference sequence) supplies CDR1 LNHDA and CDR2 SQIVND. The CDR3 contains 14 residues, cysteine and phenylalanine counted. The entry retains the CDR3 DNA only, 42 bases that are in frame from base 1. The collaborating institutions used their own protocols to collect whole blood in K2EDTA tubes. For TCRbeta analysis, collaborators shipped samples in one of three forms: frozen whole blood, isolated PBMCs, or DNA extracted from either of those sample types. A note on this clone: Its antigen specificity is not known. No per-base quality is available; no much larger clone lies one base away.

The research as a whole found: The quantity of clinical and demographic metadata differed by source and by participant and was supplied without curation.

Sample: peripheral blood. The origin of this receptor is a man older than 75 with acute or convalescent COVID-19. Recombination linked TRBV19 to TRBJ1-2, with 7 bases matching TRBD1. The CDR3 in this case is CASSPPGQPHGYTF. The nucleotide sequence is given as TGTGCCAGTAGTCCTCCGGGACAGCCTCATGGCTACACCTTC. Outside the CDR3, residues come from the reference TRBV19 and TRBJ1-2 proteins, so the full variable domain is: DGGITQSPKYLFRKEGQNVTLSCEQNLNHDAMYWYRQDPGQGLRLIYYSQIVNDFQKGDIAEGYSVSREKKESFPLTVTSAQKNPTAFYLCASSPPGQPHGYTFGSGTRLTVV.